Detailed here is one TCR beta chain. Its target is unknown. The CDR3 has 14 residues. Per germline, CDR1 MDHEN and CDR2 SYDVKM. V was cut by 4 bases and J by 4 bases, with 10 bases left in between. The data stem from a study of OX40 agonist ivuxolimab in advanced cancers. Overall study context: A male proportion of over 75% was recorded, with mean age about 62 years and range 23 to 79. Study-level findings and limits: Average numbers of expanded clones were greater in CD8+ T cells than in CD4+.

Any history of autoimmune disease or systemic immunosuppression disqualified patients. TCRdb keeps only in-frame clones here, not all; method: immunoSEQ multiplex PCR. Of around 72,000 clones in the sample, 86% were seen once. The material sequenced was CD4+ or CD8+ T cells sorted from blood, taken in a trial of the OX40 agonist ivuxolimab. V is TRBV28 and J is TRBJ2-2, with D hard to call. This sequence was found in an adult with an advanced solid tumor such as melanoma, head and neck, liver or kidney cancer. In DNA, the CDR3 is TGTGCCAGCAGTTCCCTAGGCGGCACCGGGGAGCTGTTTTTT. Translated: CASSSLGGTGELFF.